This record concerns one T cell receptor beta chain sequence. Its antigen is not identified. Patients all relapsed after autologous stem cell transplantation, and there was variation in brentuximab vedotin exposure. This specimen belongs to a study of PD-1 blockade in classical Hodgkin lymphoma. Study conclusions and caveats: Complete responders had baseline diversity similar to newly diagnosed patients. The authors have not defined what causes the repertoire differences, possibly disease activity or prior therapy. Compared with healthy donors, newly diagnosed patients reportedly showed lower baseline TCR diversity.

TCRdb's table, derived via immunoSEQ multiplex PCR, lists solely in-frame clones and lacks some. The repertoire holds some 41,000 clones, with 85% to 90% as singletons. CDR1 MGHDK and CDR2 SYGVNS come from the germline V gene. The CDR3 contains 13 residues. Trimming shortened V by 10 bases and J by 3 bases, and 12 bases separated the two germline ends. The material sequenced was peripheral blood mononuclear cells (PBMCs), taken before the second cycle of nivolumab. This sequence was found in a human donor with classical Hodgkin lymphoma. The chain joins TRBV25-1 to TRBJ2-2, with no clear D. The CDR3 nucleotides read TGTGCCATCTCTGACGGGTACACCGGGGAGCTGTTTTTT. Protein product: CAISDGYTGELFF.